A single sample gave rise to the 18 T cell receptor beta chains below, sequenced in a study of T cell clonotyping in hematopoietic cell transplantation. The assay was immunoSEQ multiplex PCR, and TCRdb's table has in-frame clones only and misses some. The sample holds approximately 7,000 clones; more than 35% are singletons and the top ten take around a fifth. Sequenced material: peripheral blood mononuclear cells, taken 30 days after allogeneic stem cell transplant. These TCRs come from a female patient between 55 and 75 years old who had an allogeneic stem cell transplant, so the T cells may come from the graft donor. Some clones in this sample may be carry-over from other donors' samples.

A few counts support this clone. The chain links TRBV2 to TRBJ2-5; TRBD2 matches 7 bases. Germline CDR1 is SNHLY and CDR2 is FYNNEI. V dropped 8 bases and J dropped 5; count of bases not matched to a gene: 5. This CDR3 has 12 amino acids. CDR3 DNA sequence: TGTGCCAGCCGGGACTACGTTGAGACCCAGTACTTC. It is translated as CASRDYVETQYF.

The rearrangement joins TRBV25-1 to TRBJ2-3; TRBD2 matches at 11 bases. This CDR3 has 16 amino acids. Unmatched junction bases numbered 4, after V lost 1 base and J lost 4 bases. Germline CDR1 reads MGHDK; CDR2 reads SYGVNS. CDR3 nucleotides: TGTGCCAGCAGTGAATGGGTAGCGGGGGGGTCAGATACGCAGTATTTT. Its translation is CASSEWVAGGSDTQYF.

J is TRBJ1-1 and V is TRBV30; tentatively, D is TRBD1 (5 bases). The CDR3 spans 11 residues. CDR1 GTSNPN and CDR2 SVGIG come from the germline V gene (reference sequence). Between the trimmed V and J ends, which lost 8 bases and 1 base, there was a span of 8 bases. The DNA of the CDR3 is TGTGCCCGGCAGGGGAACACTGAAGCTTTCTTT. Protein sequence: CARQGNTEAFF.

In DNA, the CDR3 is TGTGCCTGGAGTGTACAAGGTCCAGATACGCAGTATTTT. This sequence encodes CAWSVQGPDTQYF. The chain carries TRBV30 and TRBJ2-3; D is unclear. This CDR3 has 13 amino acids. Trimming pared 0 bases from V and 4 bases from J, leaving 8 bases between. Germline-derived CDR1 and CDR2 are GTSNPN and SVGIG (reference sequence).

This clone was seen only a few times. The chain couples TRBV2 to TRBJ1-2; D gene uncertain. This CDR3 has 10 amino acids. V lost 8 bases, J lost 2 bases, and 3 bases lay in between. Germline V lookup: CDR1 SNHLY, CDR2 FYNNEI. As DNA, the CDR3 is TGTGCCAGCCTGAACTATGGCTACACCTTC. Encoded protein: CASLNYGYTF.

The chain joins TRBV6-5 to TRBJ1-2; TRBD1 might be the D (6 bases). CDR1 is MNHEY and CDR2 is SVGAGI in the germline V gene. CDR3 length equals 13 residues. V was trimmed by 6 bases and J by 8 bases, leaving 16 bases between them. This chain's CDR3 is CASSPPAGDGYTF. The CDR3 bases are TGTGCCAGCAGCCCTCCGGCAGGGGACGGCTACACCTTC.

The V and J genes are TRBV30 and TRBJ1-2; D gene ambiguous. Trimming took 1 base from V and 4 from J, leaving 10 bases between them. In germline, CDR1 is GTSNPN, CDR2 SVGIG (reference sequence). The CDR3 totals 13 residues. The DNA of the CDR3 is TGTGCCTGGAGTGGAACAGAAGGCTATGGCTACACCTTC. Translated, it gives CAWSGTEGYGYTF.

The chain is built from TRBV30 and TRBJ1-6; D is undetermined. This CDR3 has 16 amino acids. With 1 base removed from V and 8 bases from J, the gap between germline ends came to 18 bases. Germline loops: CDR1 GTSNPN, CDR2 SVGIG (reference sequence). The CDR3 spells CAWSGRISLVDSPLHF. The CDR3 DNA is TGTGCCTGGAGTGGGAGAATTAGTTTAGTCGATTCACCCCTCCACTTT. The variable domain in full, completed from reference TRBV30 and TRBJ1-6, reads SQTIHQWPATLVQPVGSPLSLECTVEGTSNPNLYWYRQAAGRGLQLLFYSVGIGQISSEVPQNLSASRPQDRQFILSSKKLLLSDSGFYLCAWSGRISLVDSPLHFGNGTRLTVT.

The rearrangement joins TRBV30 to TRBJ1-5, with D maybe TRBD1 (5 bases). Trimming cost V 2 bases and J 7 bases, with 12 bases left between them. This CDR3 contains 13 residues. The germline V gene has CDR1 GTSNPN and CDR2 SVGIG (reference sequence). CDR3 amino acids: CAWSFAGDQPQHF. The DNA of the CDR3 is TGTGCCTGGAGTTTTGCGGGGGACCAGCCCCAGCATTTT.

The chain recombines TRBV30 with TRBJ1-2; D not resolved. The CDR3 is 12 residues long. The germline CDR1 and CDR2 sequences are GTSNPN and SVGIG (reference sequence). The germline V and J ends were trimmed by 0 bases and 8 bases, with 10 bases remaining between them. The CDR3 DNA reads as TGTGCCTGGAGTGTATCCGTGGACGGCTACACCTTC. Encoded protein: CAWSVSVDGYTF. The complete variable domain, with remaining parts taken from reference TRBV30 and TRBJ1-2, reads SQTIHQWPATLVQPVGSPLSLECTVEGTSNPNLYWYRQAAGRGLQLLFYSVGIGQISSEVPQNLSASRPQDRQFILSSKKLLLSDSGFYLCAWSVSVDGYTFGSGTRLTVV.

The chain joins TRBV30 to TRBJ2-5; perhaps TRBD2 as D (6 bases). The J call could be wrong; TRBJ2-7 is a better fit for the DNA end. From germline, CDR1 is GTSNPN and CDR2 SVGIG (reference sequence). The CDR3 length is 13 residues. CDR3: CAWSSRTTYEQYF. Written as DNA, the CDR3 is TGTGCCTGGAGTTCCAGGACTACCTACGAGCAGTACTTC.

This clone was observed a handful of times. The chain is built from TRBV25-1 and TRBJ1-2, with 11 bases lining up with TRBD1. With 0 bases clipped from V and 8 bases from J, the junction kept 5 bases outside the gene matches. The CDR3 extends over 15 amino acids. Germline V gives CDR1 MGHDK, CDR2 SYGVNS. In nucleotides, the CDR3 is TGTGCCAGCAGTGAATACAGCCGGACAGGGGGCGGCTACACCTTC. Its translation is CASSEYSRTGGGYTF.

This clone was observed a few times. This chain connects TRBV29-1 to TRBJ2-7; no clear D gene. The germline gives CDR1 SQVTM, CDR2 ANQGSEA. Trimming took off 0 bases at V and 0 bases at J, with 6 bases between the two ends. The CDR3 consists of 13 residues. The CDR3 DNA is TGCAGCGTTGAAGAGTCATCCTCCTACGAGCAGTACTTC. This gives the protein CSVEESSSYEQYF.

J is TRBJ1-5 and V is TRBV30; 8 bases map to TRBD1. The ends lost 5 bases at V and 2 bases at J; junction bases unmatched: 11. This CDR3 is built from 16 residues. The germline gives CDR1 GTSNPN, CDR2 SVGIG (reference sequence). The CDR3 loop reads CAWQQSQGAGNQPQHF. The CDR3 DNA follows: TGTGCCTGGCAACAATCGCAGGGGGCTGGCAATCAGCCCCAGCATTTT.

The chain links TRBV29-1 to TRBJ2-7; TRBD1 aligns across 7 bases. The length of the CDR3 is 12 residues. J gave up 6 bases and V 4 bases, and 6 bases lay outside the gene matches. The germline V gene has CDR1 SQVTM and CDR2 ANQGSEA. The CDR3, as DNA: TGCAGCGTTGGGTCACAGGGGCGCGAGCAGTACTTC. This sequence encodes CSVGSQGREQYF.

The chain couples TRBV25-1 to TRBJ1-2; D gene ambiguous. The CDR3 has 14 amino acids. Germline V gene sequence: CDR1 MGHDK, CDR2 SYGVNS. V dropped 0 bases and J dropped 2 bases, with 7 bases sitting between them. CDR3 DNA: TGTGCCAGCAGTGAATATCACGGGAACTATGGCTACACCTTC. Residues: CASSEYHGNYGYTF.

This clone came up a few times. The J gene is TRBJ2-7, the V gene TRBV28; 9 positions agree with TRBD2. V was clipped by 4 bases and J by 0 bases; unmatched bases: 1. The CDR3 length is 14 residues. Germline V gene data show CDR1 as MDHEN and CDR2 as SYDVKM. The CDR3 nucleotides are TGTGCCAGCAGTTATAGCGGGAGCTCCTACGAGCAGTACTTC. Translation gives CASSYSGSSYEQYF.

The chain employs TRBV4-1 and TRBJ1-1; D is perhaps TRBD1 (5 bases). With 5 bases removed from V and 0 bases from J, the gap between germline ends came to 10 bases. The CDR3 totals 14 residues. Germline V gene sequence: CDR1 MGHRA, CDR2 YSYEKL. The CDR3 reads CASSDSSMNTEAFF. The CDR3 coding sequence is TGCGCCAGCAGCGACAGTAGCATGAACACTGAAGCTTTCTTT.